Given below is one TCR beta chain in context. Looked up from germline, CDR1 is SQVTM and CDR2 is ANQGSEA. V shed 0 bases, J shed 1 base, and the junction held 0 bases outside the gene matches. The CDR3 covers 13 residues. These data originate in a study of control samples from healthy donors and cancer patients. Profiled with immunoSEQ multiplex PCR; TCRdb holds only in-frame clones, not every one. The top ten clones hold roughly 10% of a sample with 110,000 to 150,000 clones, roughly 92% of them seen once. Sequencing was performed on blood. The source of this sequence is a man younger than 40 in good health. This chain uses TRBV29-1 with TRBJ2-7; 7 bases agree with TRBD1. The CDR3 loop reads CSVEEGQSYEQYF. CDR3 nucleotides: TGCAGCGTTGAAGAGGGACAGTCCTACGAGCAGTACTTC.